The 26 T cell receptor beta chains below were found in one sample sequenced in a study of T cell clonality in common variable immunodeficiency. The study's findings and limits: Fewer deletions and N-nucleotide insertions were reportedly seen in common variable immunodeficiency TCR beta sequences.

This table comes from immunoSEQ multiplex PCR, and its TCRdb copy is limited to in-frame clones, with some not included. This sample comprises roughly 30,000 clones, none seen once only. Their cognate antigens are unknown. Sequenced sample: peripheral blood mononuclear cells. The receptors were gathered from a human donor with common variable immunodeficiency.

In the case of this clone: The CDR3 end falls 3 residues outside the read, so it is completed with the germline J gene. The chain links TRBV2 to TRBJ1-4; the D gene is possibly TRBD1 (5 bases). Germline-derived CDR1 and CDR2 are SNHLY and FYNNEI. The CDR3 runs 15 residues. The V end was cut by 6 bases, the J end by 8 bases, with 19 bases between. The CDR3 bases that were read are TGTGCCAGCAGGACAGTTTTTGCAACGAAGGAAAAA. This gives the protein CASRTVFATKEK. In full, the CDR3 is CASRTVFATKEKLFF. The full variable domain, rest sourced from reference TRBV2 and TRBJ1-4, is EPEVTQTPSHQVTQMGQEVILRCVPISNHLYFYWYRQILGQKVEFLVSFYNNEISEKSEIFDDQFSVERPDGSNFTLKIRSTKLEDSAMYFCASRTVFATKEKLFFGSGTQLSVL.

This clone was counted only a few times. The read is 3 residues too short to cover the CDR3 end, so that end is filled in from the germline J gene. The rearrangement uses TRBV7-2 and TRBJ2-7, with 7 bases lining up with TRBD2. Trimming removed 1 base from V and 5 bases from J; junction bases left unmatched: 8. Germline V gene lookup returns CDR1 SGHTA and CDR2 FQGNSA. The length of the CDR3 is 15 residues. Incomplete CDR3 DNA: TGTGCCAGCAGCTTAGGACTAGCTTTGATGGACGAG. Its translation: CASSLGLALMDE. The whole CDR3 reads CASSLGLALMDEQYF.

This clone was recorded at least ten times. The read finishes 3 residues shy of the CDR3 end, and the germline J gene is used to complete it. The chain has TRBV7-9 and TRBJ2-5, with 8 bases fitting TRBD2. This CDR3 is built from 15 residues. V shed 5 bases, J shed 1 base, and the junction held 6 bases outside the gene matches. Germline V lookup: CDR1 SEHNR, CDR2 FQNEAQ (reference sequence). CDR3 DNA (partial): TGTGCCAGCAGCCGGCCGGGAGGGGCCCAAGAGACC. Protein sequence: CASSRPGGAQET. The entire CDR3 protein reads CASSRPGGAQETQYF.

This clone has more than one count but fewer than ten. The CDR3 is CAWDPGTGYSGYTF. CDR3 DNA, as far as it was read: TGTGCCTGGGACCCCGGGACAGGGTATTCGGGC. The V call is TRBV30, the J call TRBJ1-2, with 9 bases aligning to TRBD1. The CDR3 end is not reached by the read, which stops 3 residues before it; the germline J gene fills it in. Germline V gene data show CDR1 as GTSNPN and CDR2 as SVGIG (reference sequence). This CDR3 spans 14 amino acids.

This clone turned up a few times. CDR3 bases read: TGTGCCAGCAGCACAGGGGCGGGCGAGACC. Amino acid sequence: CASSTGAGET. The whole CDR3 reads CASSTGAGETQYF. The chain couples TRBV7-3 to TRBJ2-5; 7 nucleotides match TRBD1. Coverage ceases 3 residues before the CDR3 finishes, and the germline J gene fills in the end. In germline, CDR1 is SGHTA, CDR2 FQGTGA. V lost 5 bases and J lost 5; bases outside the gene matches: 5. This CDR3 is 13 amino acids long.

This clone was detected ten times or more. The read stops 3 residues short of the end of the CDR3; the missing end is completed from the germline J gene. The chain uses TRBV20-1 and TRBJ2-4, with D perhaps TRBD1 (5 bases). This CDR3 is 14 amino acids long. V lost 3 bases, J lost 3 bases, and 12 bases lay in between. CDR1 is DFQATT, CDR2 SNEGSKA, per germline (reference sequence). The CDR3 here is CSARDDDSKNIQYF. CDR3 DNA, as far as it was read: TGCAGTGCTAGGGACGATGACAGCAAAAACATT.

Ten or more counts support this clone. The missing CDR3 end, 3 residues past where the read stops, is filled in from the germline J gene. The chain recombines TRBV5-1 with TRBJ1-6; 7 bases map to TRBD1. Per germline, CDR1 SGHRS and CDR2 YFSETQ. Trimming removed 4 bases from V and 8 bases from J; junction bases left unmatched: 15. The CDR3 runs to 17 residues. The CDR3 DNA, read in part, is TGCGCCAGCAGCCCAGGGGGGTGGCCTGGCGTGGATTCACCC. Translation: CASSPGGWPGVDSP. The entire CDR3 sequence reads CASSPGGWPGVDSPLHF.

With regard to this clone: The read comes to an end 3 residues before the CDR3 does, leaving the germline J gene to fill in the end. This chain uses TRBV19 with TRBJ2-7, with D perhaps matching TRBD2 (6 bases). This CDR3 spans 15 amino acids. The germline V and J ends were trimmed by 5 bases and 4 bases, with 18 bases remaining between them. Germline CDR1 LNHDA, CDR2 SQIVND (reference sequence). CDR3 DNA, as far as it was read: TGTGCCAGTAGTCCTCCGGGGGTCCGGGTGTACGAG. Its protein is CASSPPGVRVYE. The complete CDR3 sequence is CASSPPGVRVYEQYF.

This clone has more than one count but fewer than ten. The sequence runs out 3 residues before the end of the CDR3; the remainder is reconstructed from the germline J gene. The V and J genes are TRBV7-7 and TRBJ2-5; TRBD2 matches at 9 bases. CDR3 size: 14 residues. Germline CDR1 reads SSHAT; CDR2 reads FNYEAQ (reference sequence). Trimming removed 5 bases from V and 5 bases from J; junction bases left unmatched: 6. The sequenced CDR3 bases are TGTGCCAGCAGCCCGGGTCTAGCGGGGGAGACC. This encodes CASSPGLAGET. The complete CDR3 protein is CASSPGLAGETQYF.

In its sample, this clone was seen many times. Read sequence stops 3 residues before the CDR3 end, and the germline J gene provides the missing end. The gene calls are TRBV19 and TRBJ2-5; 8 bases align to TRBD2. Germline trimming cut 5 bases from V and 2 bases from J; bases unmatched to any gene: 13. The germline V gene has CDR1 LNHDA and CDR2 SQIVND (reference sequence). This CDR3 is 17 amino acids long. The covered CDR3 bases are TGTGCCAGTAGTTCACTTGGCGGGGGGCCGCTACAAGAGACC. Its translation is CASSSLGGGPLQET. The complete CDR3 protein is CASSSLGGGPLQETQYF.

This clone was seen a handful of times. CDR3 residues: CASMVGGDSGNTIYF. CDR3 DNA, as far as it was read: TGTGCCAGCATGGTCGGCGGTGACTCTGGAAACACC. This sequence joins TRBV2 and TRBJ1-3; no definite D call. Sequencing ends 3 residues short of the CDR3 end; the germline J gene provides the rest. The CDR3 is made up of 15 amino acids. Per germline, CDR1 SNHLY and CDR2 FYNNEI. V was cut by 7 bases and J by 0 bases, with 13 bases left in between.

This clone showed up many times. The read gets to within 3 residues of the CDR3 end, and the germline J gene fills in the rest. The V gene is TRBV19, the J gene TRBJ1-4; tentative D call: TRBD1 (6 bases). V was shortened by 9 bases and J by 8 bases, with 16 bases between the two germline ends. In germline, CDR1 is LNHDA, CDR2 SQIVND (reference sequence). This CDR3 comprises 13 residues. CDR3 bases read: TGTGCCAGCGCATCCGGACAGTTCGAAAAA. Residues: CASASGQFEK. The entire CDR3 is CASASGQFEKLFF.

This clone showed up just a few times. Coverage ceases 3 residues before the CDR3 finishes, and the germline J gene fills in the end. The chain combines TRBV7-9 with TRBJ2-3, with D tentatively TRBD1 (5 bases). V lost 2 bases and J lost 5, with 14 bases in between. Per germline, CDR1 SEHNR and CDR2 FQNEAQ (reference sequence). This CDR3 region has 15 residues. Incomplete CDR3 DNA: TGTGCCAGCAGCTTAACGGAAGGGGCCGGAGATACG. Translated, it gives CASSLTEGAGDT. In full, the CDR3 reads CASSLTEGAGDTQYF.

This clone was seen ten or more times. The read terminates 3 residues before the CDR3 end, so the remaining end is supplied by the germline J gene. Other DNA sequences in this sample translate to the same CDR3. V and J are TRBV7-2 and TRBJ1-4, with 7 positions matching TRBD1. Germline assignment: CDR1 SGHTA and CDR2 FQGNSA. CDR3 length equals 15 residues. The J segment lost 5 bases and the V segment lost 1 base, leaving 4 bases of the junction unmatched. The part of the CDR3 DNA that was read is TGTGCCAGCAGCTTAGTGGCAGGGGGAAATGAAAAA. Protein product: CASSLVAGGNEK. The entire CDR3 protein is CASSLVAGGNEKLFF.

This clone has more than one count but fewer than ten. With the read ending 3 residues before the CDR3 end, the germline J gene is used to fill in that end. The rearrangement links TRBV7-9 to TRBJ1-6; D is unclear. The V gene's germline CDR1 is SEHNR and CDR2 FQNEAQ (reference sequence). This CDR3 comprises 15 residues. V lost 2 bases and J lost 0, with 5 bases in between. The part of the CDR3 DNA that was read is TGTGCCAGCAGCTTACAGGACTCCTATAATTCACCC. It codes for CASSLQDSYNSP. The entire CDR3 reads CASSLQDSYNSPLHF.

This clone occurred many times. The sequenced fragment ends 3 residues before the CDR3 boundary, so the rest is inferred from the germline J gene. V and J are TRBV19 and TRBJ1-5; no clear D gene. This CDR3 comprises 13 residues. Germline CDR1 LNHDA, CDR2 SQIVND (reference sequence). V lost 1 base to trimming and J lost 3 bases, with 4 bases between them. CDR3 in amino acids: CASSIGHNQPQHF. CDR3 bases read: TGTGCCAGTAGTATAGGACACAATCAGCCC.

This clone was observed many times. The read terminates 3 residues ahead of where the CDR3 ends, so the germline J gene completes it. This chain links TRBV7-9 with TRBJ2-2; no clear D gene. This CDR3 has 15 residues. The germline V gene encodes CDR1 SEHNR and CDR2 FQNEAQ (reference sequence). V lost 0 bases and J 1 base, leaving 6 bases between the germline ends. CDR3 DNA, as far as it was read: TGTGCCAGCAGCTTAGCCGTTAGGAACACCGGGGAG. Amino acid sequence: CASSLAVRNTGE. The CDR3 as a whole reads CASSLAVRNTGELFF.

The table lists this clone with many counts. The CDR3 extends 3 residues past the end of the read, so its final part is completed from the germline J gene. The chain links TRBV2 to TRBJ1-5, with 7 positions matching TRBD1. The V gene's germline CDR1 is SNHLY and CDR2 FYNNEI. The CDR3 covers 13 residues. The CDR3 loop reads CASSNRQGSPQHF. CDR3 DNA, as far as it was read: TGTGCCAGCAGCAACAGACAGGGTTCACCC.

This clone was seen many times. The read ends 3 residues shy of where the CDR3 ends; the end is completed using the germline J gene. This rearrangement joins TRBV7-2 to TRBJ1-2; 12 positions agree with TRBD1. CDR1 and CDR2 (germline): SGHTA, FQGNSA. This CDR3 has 14 amino acids. The CDR3 sequence is CASSRPGQGASYTF. The CDR3 bases that were read are TGTGCCAGCAGCCGACCGGGACAGGGGGCGAGC.

This clone has a count of ten or more. Coverage ceases 3 residues before the CDR3 finishes, and the germline J gene fills in the end. The chain employs TRBV6-2 or TRBV6-3 and TRBJ2-3; 7 nucleotides line up with TRBD2. CDR3 size: 16 residues. Per germline, CDR1 MNHEY and CDR2 SVGEGT. The trim removed 0 bases at V and 2 bases at J, leaving 5 bases unmatched. The CDR3 bases that were read are TGTGCCAGCAGTTACTCGAGAGCGGGGATCACAGATACG. Its protein product is CASSYSRAGITDT. The whole CDR3 protein is CASSYSRAGITDTQYF.

A note on this clone: The missing CDR3 end, 3 residues past where the read stops, is filled in from the germline J gene. This chain uses TRBV7-7 with TRBJ2-5; tentatively, D is TRBD2 (6 bases). The CDR3 has 13 residues. Trimming stripped 6 bases from V and 2 bases from J, with 10 bases between. Germline values: CDR1 SSHAT, CDR2 FNYEAQ (reference sequence). CDR3 DNA, as far as it was read: TGTGCCAGCAGTTACGGGACTCAAGAGACC. This gives the protein CASSYGTQET. The CDR3 in its entirety is CASSYGTQETQYF.

Comment on this clone: The CDR3 end is not reached by the read, which stops 3 residues before it; the germline J gene fills it in. The chain joins TRBV6-2 or TRBV6-3 to TRBJ1-5; 7 positions match TRBD1. Germline V gives CDR1 MNHEY, CDR2 SVGEGT. The CDR3 runs 16 residues. Germline trimming cut 6 bases from V and 2 bases from J; bases unmatched to any gene: 10. CDR3 protein: CASRRATGIGNQPQHF. Partial CDR3 DNA: TGTGCCAGCAGAAGAGCGACAGGGATCGGCAATCAGCCC.

In the case of this clone: The sequence runs out 3 residues before the end of the CDR3; the remainder is reconstructed from the germline J gene. The J gene is TRBJ2-5, the V gene TRBV18; possibly TRBD1 for D (6 bases). CDR3 size: 16 residues. Germline loops: CDR1 KGHSH, CDR2 LQKENI. V lost 6 bases to trimming and J lost 0 bases, with 17 bases between them. The part of the CDR3 DNA that was read is TGTGCCAGCTCCCCAAGAGGGGGAGAGTACCAAGAGACC. Translation gives CASSPRGGEYQET. The complete CDR3 reads CASSPRGGEYQETQYF.

This clone came up a few times. With the read ending 3 residues before the CDR3 end, the germline J gene is used to fill in that end. This chain joins TRBV5-1 and TRBJ2-2; TRBD1 matches at 11 bases. Germline V gives CDR1 SGHRS, CDR2 YFSETQ. J was trimmed by 5 bases and V by 0 bases; bases with no gene match: 3. The CDR3 has 16 amino acids. CDR3 residues: CASSLVGTGGTGELFF. The sequenced CDR3 bases are TGCGCCAGCAGCTTGGTCGGGACAGGGGGGACCGGGGAG.

Only a few counts were recorded for this clone. The read finishes 3 residues shy of the CDR3 end, and the germline J gene is used to complete it. The V gene is TRBV7-9, the J gene TRBJ1-2; TRBD1 is a possible D gene (6 bases). The germline V gene has CDR1 SEHNR and CDR2 FQNEAQ (reference sequence). Trimming stripped 6 bases from V and 6 bases from J, with 17 bases between. CDR3 length: 14 residues. The CDR3 sequence: CASSFGGSWDGYTF. The covered CDR3 bases are TGTGCCAGCAGTTTTGGGGGCAGTTGGGATGGC.

Note on this clone: The read comes to an end 3 residues before the CDR3 does, leaving the germline J gene to fill in the end. The genes are TRBV7-2 and TRBJ2-7; 7 bases match TRBD2. Unmatched junction bases numbered 6, after V lost 8 bases and J lost 2 bases. The germline V gene encodes CDR1 SGHTA and CDR2 FQGNSA. CDR3 length equals 13 residues. CDR3 amino acids: CASWDGLAYEQYF. Partial CDR3 DNA: TGTGCCAGCTGGGATGGACTAGCCTACGAG.